This TCR beta chain was captured by sequencing in a study of glioma-infiltrating T cells. The iRepertoire nested amplicon-rescue multiplex PCR amplified TCR alpha and beta CDR3s from RNA. TCRdb re-called the multiplex PCR reads through MiXCR, storing one row per CDR3 protein. This repertoire shows under 150,000 distinct CDR3 sequences, about 39% found once; its top ten account for about 18%. Germline V gives CDR1 MNHNY, CDR2 SVGAGI (reference sequence). This CDR3 is 15 amino acids long. The V end lost 2 bases, the J end lost 8 bases, and 16 bases lay between the germline ends. The chain links TRBV6-6 to TRBJ2-1; TRBD1 is a possible D gene (5 bases). Sequenced input: glioma tissue, nonneoplastic brain tissue, or PBMCs (not recorded which). This clonotype originated in a human donor with low-grade glioma or glioblastoma, undergoing nonglioma brain surgery, or in good health (not recorded which). The CDR3 DNA is TGTGCCAGCAGTTACGGACAAGGTGAAGGATATGAGCAGTTCTTC. It yields the protein CASSYGQGEGYEQFF.